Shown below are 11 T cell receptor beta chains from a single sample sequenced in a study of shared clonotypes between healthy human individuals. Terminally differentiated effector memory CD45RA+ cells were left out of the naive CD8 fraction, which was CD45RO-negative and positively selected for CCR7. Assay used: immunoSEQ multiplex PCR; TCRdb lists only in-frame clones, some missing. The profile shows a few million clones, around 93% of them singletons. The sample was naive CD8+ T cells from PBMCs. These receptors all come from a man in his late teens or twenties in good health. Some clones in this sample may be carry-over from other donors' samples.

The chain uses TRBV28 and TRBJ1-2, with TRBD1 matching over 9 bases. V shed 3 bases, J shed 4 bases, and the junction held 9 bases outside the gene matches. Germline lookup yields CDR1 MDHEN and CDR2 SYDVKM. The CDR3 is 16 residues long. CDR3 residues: CASSLRTGERPYGYTF. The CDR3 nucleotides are TGTGCCAGCAGTTTGCGGACAGGGGAAAGACCCTATGGCTACACCTTC.

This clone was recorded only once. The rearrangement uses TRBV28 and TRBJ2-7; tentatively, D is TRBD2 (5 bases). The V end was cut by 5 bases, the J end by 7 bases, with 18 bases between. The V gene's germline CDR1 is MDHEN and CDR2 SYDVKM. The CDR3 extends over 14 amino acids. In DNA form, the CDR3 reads TGTGCCAGCAGTGCCCGGTCGGGGTCTGAAGAGCAGTACTTC. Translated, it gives CASSARSGSEEQYF.

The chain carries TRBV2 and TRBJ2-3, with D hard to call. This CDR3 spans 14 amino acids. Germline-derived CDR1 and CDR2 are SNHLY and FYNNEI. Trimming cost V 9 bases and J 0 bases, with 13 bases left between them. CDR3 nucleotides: TGTGCCAGTAGACACAAACCTAGCACAGATACGCAGTATTTT. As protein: CASRHKPSTDTQYF.

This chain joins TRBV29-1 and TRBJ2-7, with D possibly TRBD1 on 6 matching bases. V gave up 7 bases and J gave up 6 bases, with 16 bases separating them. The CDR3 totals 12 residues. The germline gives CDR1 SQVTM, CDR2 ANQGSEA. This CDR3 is CSAEGVGPEQYF. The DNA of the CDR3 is TGCAGCGCAGAGGGGGTAGGGCCCGAGCAGTACTTC.

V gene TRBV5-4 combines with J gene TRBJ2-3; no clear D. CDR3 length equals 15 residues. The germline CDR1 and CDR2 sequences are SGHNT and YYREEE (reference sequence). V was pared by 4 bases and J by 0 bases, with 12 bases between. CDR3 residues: CASSQDGYSTDTQYF. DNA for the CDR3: TGTGCCAGCAGCCAGGACGGATATAGCACAGATACGCAGTATTTT.

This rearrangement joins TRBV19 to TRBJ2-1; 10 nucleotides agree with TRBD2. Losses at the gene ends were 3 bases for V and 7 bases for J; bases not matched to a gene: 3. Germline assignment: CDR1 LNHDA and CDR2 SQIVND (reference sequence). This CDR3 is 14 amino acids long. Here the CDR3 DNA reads TGTGCCAGTAGTATCACTAGCGGGATTAATGAGCAGTTCTTC. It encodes CASSITSGINEQFF.

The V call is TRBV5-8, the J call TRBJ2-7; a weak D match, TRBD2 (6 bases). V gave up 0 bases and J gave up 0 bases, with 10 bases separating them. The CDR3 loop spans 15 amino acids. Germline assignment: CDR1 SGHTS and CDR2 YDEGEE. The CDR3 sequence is CASSLVLARSYEQYF. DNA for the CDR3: TGTGCCAGCAGCTTGGTACTAGCTCGCTCCTACGAGCAGTACTTC.

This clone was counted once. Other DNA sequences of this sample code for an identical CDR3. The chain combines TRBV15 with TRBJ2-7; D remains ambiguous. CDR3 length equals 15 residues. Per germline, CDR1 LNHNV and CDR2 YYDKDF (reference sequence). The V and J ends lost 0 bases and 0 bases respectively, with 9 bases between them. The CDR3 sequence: CATSREAGSSYEQYF. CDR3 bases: TGTGCCACCAGCAGAGAGGCAGGTAGCTCCTACGAGCAGTACTTC.

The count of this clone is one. The DNA for the CDR3 is TGTGCCAGCAGTCCTCGGACCTACACAGATACGCAGTATTTT. Translating gives CASSPRTYTDTQYF. The genes are TRBV28 and TRBJ2-3; D remains ambiguous. V was pared by 5 bases and J by 2 bases, with 11 bases between. Per the germline V gene, CDR1 is MDHEN and CDR2 is SYDVKM. The CDR3 extends over 14 amino acids.

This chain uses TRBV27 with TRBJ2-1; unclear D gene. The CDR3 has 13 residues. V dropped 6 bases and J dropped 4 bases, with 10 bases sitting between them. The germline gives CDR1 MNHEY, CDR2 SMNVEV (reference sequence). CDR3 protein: CASRNYHYNEQFF. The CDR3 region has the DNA TGTGCCAGCAGAAACTACCATTACAATGAGCAGTTCTTC.

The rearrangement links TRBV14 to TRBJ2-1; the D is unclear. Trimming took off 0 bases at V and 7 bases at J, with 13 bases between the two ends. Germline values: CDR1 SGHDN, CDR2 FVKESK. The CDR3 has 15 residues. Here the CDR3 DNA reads TGTGCCAGCAGCCAAGATAGGCTAGTAACGAATGAGCAGTTCTTC. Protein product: CASSQDRLVTNEQFF.